Presented here are 25 T cell receptor beta chains from one specimen sequenced in a study of blood T cell repertoires in COVID-19. Sequencing was performed with immunoSEQ multiplex PCR; in TCRdb, only in-frame clones are kept and a portion is missing. This sample yields around 340,000 clones, of which 80% to 90% are seen a single time; approximately 4.6% belongs to the top ten. Sequencing used PBMCs or T cells enriched from blood (not recorded which). The source of these receptors is a woman aged 40 to 50 with acute COVID-19.

This chain connects TRBV9 to TRBJ1-4, with TRBD1 identical over 9 bases. Germline loops: CDR1 SGDLS, CDR2 YYNGEE. CDR3 size: 14 residues. V lost 3 bases to trimming and J lost 9 bases; unmatched junction nucleotides: 6. The CDR3 spells CASSEGTGTKKLFF. The CDR3 region has the DNA TGTGCCAGCAGCGAGGGGACAGGGACTAAAAAACTGTTTTTT. The full variable domain, completed using reference TRBV9 and TRBJ1-4, is DSGVTQTPKHLITATGQRVTLRCSPRSGDLSVYWYQQSLDQGLQFLIQYYNGEERAKGNILERFSAQQFPDLHSELNLSSLELGDSALYFCASSEGTGTKKLFFGSGTQLSVL.

The chain couples TRBV5-6 to TRBJ2-7; 11 nucleotides agree with TRBD1. The germline V gene encodes CDR1 SGHDT and CDR2 YYEEEE. This CDR3 region has 14 residues. V lost 4 bases, J lost 3 bases, and 3 bases stayed unmatched. The CDR3 here is CASSPDRGLYEQYF. Here the CDR3 DNA reads TGTGCCAGCAGCCCGGACAGGGGGCTCTACGAGCAGTACTTC.

This chain joins TRBV18 and TRBJ2-3, with unresolved D. This CDR3 spans 16 amino acids. Trimming took 3 bases from V and 4 from J, leaving 17 bases between them. Germline V gives CDR1 KGHSH, CDR2 LQKENI. CDR3 in DNA: TGTGCCAGCTCACCCCGCGGTGGCAGAAATGCAGATACGCAGTATTTT. Encoded protein: CASSPRGGRNADTQYF. The full variable domain, in which reference TRBV18 and TRBJ2-3 provide the parts outside the CDR3, is NAGVMQNPRHLVRRRGQEARLRCSPMKGHSHVYWYRQLPEEGLKFMVYLQKENIIDESGMPKERFSAEFPKEGPSILRIQQVVRGDSAAYFCASSPRGGRNADTQYFGPGTRLTVL.

J is TRBJ1-1 and V is TRBV7-9; TRBD1 might be the D (6 bases). V shed 4 bases and J shed 8 bases, with 14 bases lying between them. The V gene's germline CDR1 is SEHNR and CDR2 FQNEAQ (reference sequence). This CDR3 has 13 residues. The CDR3 DNA follows: TGTGCCAGCAGCTGGCGACAGGCAGGGGAAGCTTTCTTT. This sequence encodes CASSWRQAGEAFF.

The chain carries TRBV2 and TRBJ1-1; D is undetermined. CDR1 and CDR2 from the germline V gene are SNHLY and FYNNEI. The CDR3 length is 14 residues. V dropped 9 bases and J dropped 0 bases, with 14 bases sitting between them. Written as DNA, the CDR3 is TGTGCCAGTGAGGGCCAGCTCATGAACACTGAAGCTTTCTTT. Residues: CASEGQLMNTEAFF.

This sequence joins TRBV7-9 and TRBJ2-1, with unresolved D. This CDR3 is built from 16 residues. The germline V gene encodes CDR1 SEHNR and CDR2 FQNEAQ (reference sequence). Between the trimmed V and J ends, which lost 3 bases and 9 bases, there was a span of 21 bases. This CDR3 reads CASSFGFSQERPEQFF. CDR3 DNA sequence: TGTGCCAGCAGCTTCGGTTTCAGCCAGGAACGTCCTGAGCAGTTCTTC.

This chain connects TRBV7-6 to TRBJ1-6; D is uncertain. The germline gives CDR1 SGHVS, CDR2 FNYEAQ. The germline V and J ends were trimmed by 6 bases and 0 bases, with 12 bases remaining between them. The CDR3 consists of 16 residues. The CDR3 sequence: CASRLNAYSYNSPLHF. The CDR3 DNA follows: TGTGCCAGCAGACTCAATGCTTACTCCTATAATTCACCCCTCCACTTT.

Here the CDR3 reads CASSKTGALGTDTQYF. CDR3 bases: TGTGCCAGCAGCAAGACAGGGGCCCTAGGCACAGATACGCAGTATTTT. The chain joins TRBV7-2 to TRBJ2-3; 8 nucleotides match TRBD1. V lost 5 bases to trimming and J lost 1 base; unmatched junction nucleotides: 8. Germline V gene sequence: CDR1 SGHTA, CDR2 FQGNSA. This CDR3 is built from 16 residues.

The chain couples TRBV19 to TRBJ2-4, with D perhaps TRBD2 (5 bases). V lost 9 bases and J 8 bases, leaving 11 bases between the germline ends. This CDR3 has 11 amino acids. The germline V gene encodes CDR1 LNHDA and CDR2 SQIVND (reference sequence). CDR3 coding DNA: TGTGCCAGCCGGGATGAGTACATTCAGTACTTC. Amino acid sequence: CASRDEYIQYF.

The chain is built from TRBV10-3 and TRBJ2-7; 8 positions match TRBD2. The CDR3 totals 13 residues. V lost 5 bases, J lost 4 bases, and 4 bases stayed unmatched. Germline V lookup: CDR1 ENHRY, CDR2 SYGVKD. CDR3 DNA: TGTGCCATCAGTAACAGCGGGGGTTACGAGCAGTACTTC. Protein: CAISNSGGYEQYF.

The rearrangement uses TRBV11-2 and TRBJ2-1, with D tentatively TRBD2 (5 bases). V lost 0 bases, J lost 14 bases, and 14 bases lay in between. The CDR3 sequence is 13 residues long. The V gene's germline CDR1 is SGHAT and CDR2 FQNNGV. The CDR3 bases are TGTGCCAGCAGCTTAGATCTTCGGGAAGCCGAGTTCTTC. The encoded protein is CASSLDLREAEFF.

Concerning this clone: Additional DNA sequences in this sample encode the identical CDR3. The CDR3 is CASSSLTGTGQPQHF. CDR3 bases: TGTGCCAGCAGCTCCTTGACAGGGACGGGTCAGCCCCAGCATTTT. This chain uses TRBV11-2 with TRBJ1-5; the match to TRBD1 covers 7 bases. The CDR3 spans 15 residues. Germline trimming cut 4 bases from V and 6 bases from J; bases unmatched to any gene: 9. In germline, CDR1 is SGHAT, CDR2 FQNNGV.

The chain couples TRBV9 to TRBJ2-6, with D possibly being TRBD2 (6 bases). Per germline, CDR1 SGDLS and CDR2 YYNGEE. This CDR3 region has 15 residues. With 2 bases removed from V and 2 bases from J, the gap between germline ends came to 8 bases. The CDR3 region is CASSVGGTGANVLTF. CDR3 in DNA: TGTGCCAGCAGCGTGGGGGGTACTGGGGCCAACGTCCTGACTTTC.

The chain couples TRBV2 to TRBJ2-5, with D uncertain. Germline values: CDR1 SNHLY, CDR2 FYNNEI. V was cut by 6 bases and J by 2 bases, with 10 bases left in between. The CDR3 loop spans 13 amino acids. The CDR3 sequence: CASSDDLQETQYF. Here the CDR3 DNA reads TGTGCCAGCAGCGACGACTTACAAGAGACCCAGTACTTC.

The CDR3 DNA is TGTGCCAGCTCCCTAGGAGGGGGCACAGATACGCAGTATTTT. This codes for CASSLGGGTDTQYF. This sequence joins TRBV18 and TRBJ2-3; a possible D gene is TRBD2 (6 bases). The CDR3 consists of 14 residues. V was cut by 6 bases and J by 1 base, with 11 bases left in between. CDR1 and CDR2 from the germline V gene are KGHSH and LQKENI.

The V and J genes are TRBV3-1 (or the pseudogene TRBV3-2) and TRBJ1-2; D perhaps matches TRBD1 (5 bases). CDR1 and CDR2 (germline): LGHDT, YNNKEL (reference sequence). The CDR3 spans 15 residues. Trimming pared 0 bases from V and 4 bases from J, leaving 12 bases between. The CDR3 nucleotides are TGTGCCAGCAGCCAAGATGGCGGGGGGAGCTATGGCTACACCTTC. Its protein product is CASSQDGGGSYGYTF.

V usage is TRBV15 and J usage is TRBJ1-1; D ambiguous. CDR3 length equals 13 residues. CDR1 is LNHNV, CDR2 YYDKDF, per germline (reference sequence). Trimming pared 3 bases from V and 8 bases from J, leaving 13 bases between. CDR3 DNA: TGTGCCACCAGCAGTTCAACAGTGTCGGAAGCTTTCTTT. It is translated as CATSSSTVSEAFF. The whole variable domain, filled in from reference TRBV15 and TRBJ1-1, reads DAMVIQNPRYQVTQFGKPVTLSCSQTLNHNVMYWYQQKSSQAPKLLFHYYDKDFNNEADTPDNFQSRRPNTSFCFLDIRSPGLGDTAMYLCATSSSTVSEAFFGQGTRLTVV.

On this clone: The germline gene is not matched at one end of the junction; a read error may be the cause. V gene TRBV7-2 combines with J gene TRBJ1-2, with D possibly TRBD1 on 5 matching bases. The CDR3 loop spans 15 amino acids. Germline V lookup: CDR1 SGHTA, CDR2 FQGNSA. CDR3 loop: CASSLARGANYGYTF. The CDR3 region has the DNA TGTGCCAGCAGCCTAGCCCGGGGGGCTAACTATGGCTACACCTTC.

This CDR3 reads CASSTRQEIYTDTQYF. CDR3 coding DNA: TGTGCCAGTAGTACTCGACAGGAGATCTACACAGATACGCAGTATTTT. V gene TRBV19 combines with J gene TRBJ2-3; a weak D match, TRBD1 (6 bases). CDR1 is LNHDA and CDR2 is SQIVND in the germline V gene (reference sequence). The CDR3 is made up of 16 amino acids. Trimming removed 4 bases at V and 2 bases at J, with 16 bases between.

This rearrangement joins TRBV3-1 (or the pseudogene TRBV3-2) to TRBJ2-1; TRBD2 matches 10 bases. The germline CDR1 and CDR2 sequences are LGHDT and YNNKEL (reference sequence). V was pared by 4 bases and J by 6 bases, with 9 bases of the junction left unmatched. The CDR3 runs 16 residues. The CDR3 is CASSLGLAVSANEQFF. CDR3 in DNA: TGTGCCAGCAGCCTTGGACTAGCGGTATCAGCCAATGAGCAGTTCTTC.

About this clone itself: A junction boundary mismatches the germline segment, possibly from a read error. V and J are TRBV19 and TRBJ1-2; D uncertain. The CDR3 length is 14 residues. Germline V CDR1 and CDR2: LNHDA, SQIVND (reference sequence). The CDR3 nucleotides read TGTGCCAGTAATATAGATCGGGGAAACTATGGCTACACCTTC. Amino acid sequence: CASNIDRGNYGYTF. The full variable domain, completed using reference TRBV19 and TRBJ1-2, is DGGITQSPKYLFRKEGQNVTLSCEQNLNHDAMYWYRQDPGQGLRLIYYSQIVNDFQKGDIAEGYSVSREKKESFPLTVTSAQKNPTAFYLCASNIDRGNYGYTFGSGTRLTVV.

Here the CDR3 DNA reads TGTGCCAGCAGCCAAGATCTTGGGACAGGGGTGAACACTGAAGCTTTCTTT. This codes for CASSQDLGTGVNTEAFF. This chain connects TRBV4-2 to TRBJ1-1; TRBD1 matches at 10 bases. Germline trimming cut 0 bases from V and 0 bases from J; bases unmatched to any gene: 4. The germline CDR1 and CDR2 sequences are LGHNA and YNFKEQ. The CDR3 runs to 17 residues.

The chain combines TRBV19 with TRBJ2-3, with D possibly TRBD2 on 6 matching bases. The CDR3 has 17 amino acids. Trimming left V 7 bases short and J 2 bases short, with 22 bases between. Per the germline V gene, CDR1 is LNHDA and CDR2 is SQIVND (reference sequence). DNA for the CDR3: TGTGCCAGTACCCCCCACGTGGAGGGCGGGGTCACAGATACGCAGTATTTT. It encodes CASTPHVEGGVTDTQYF.

The J gene is TRBJ2-1, the V gene TRBV9, with 9 bases fitting TRBD2. V was clipped by 3 bases and J by 6 bases; unmatched bases: 13. The CDR3 sequence is 17 residues long. From germline, CDR1 is SGDLS and CDR2 YYNGEE. CDR3 in amino acids: CASSAKSHAGGLNEQFF. CDR3 sequence (DNA): TGTGCCAGCAGCGCTAAATCCCATGCGGGGGGGCTCAATGAGCAGTTCTTC.

This chain connects TRBV4-2 to TRBJ1-5; a weak D match, TRBD1 (5 bases). This CDR3 is built from 13 residues. Trimming took off 1 base at V and 8 bases at J, with 9 bases between the two ends. Germline values: CDR1 LGHNA, CDR2 YNFKEQ. DNA for the CDR3: TGTGCCAGCAGCCAAGGGGGCGCGGAGCCCCAGCATTTT. The encoded protein is CASSQGGAEPQHF.